A selection of T cell receptor beta chains follows, all from one sample in a study of blood T cell repertoires in COVID-19. Using immunoSEQ multiplex PCR, the repertoire was profiled, and TCRdb retains in-frame clones only, with some absent. The data show about 8,700 clones, around nine tenths seen once. Sequencing input: peripheral blood. Receptors were obtained from a human donor with active COVID-19. The donor label of this sample is uncertain. Each CDR3 is given without its conserved first and last residue.

TRBV20-1	TRBJ2-1	RGGAYNEQF
TRBV6-2/TRBV6-3	TRBJ1-5	ASSPRGLHQPQH
TRBV7-4	TRBJ1-5	ASPRGNQPQH
TRBV15	TRBJ1-4	ATSPGQGALVEKLF
TRBV7-9	TRBJ2-1	ASLPVLAGRDEQF
TRBV2	TRBJ1-3	ASSDRAPGTAGNTIY
TRBV11-2	TRBJ1-6	ASSSHRGPEGSPLH
TRBV7-3	TRBJ2-3	ASSADYTDTQY
TRBV20-1	TRBJ2-3	SGPRQDTQY
TRBV21-1	TRBJ2-1	ASSRDRAGINEQF
TRBV5-4	TRBJ2-1	ASRQLTTGMNEQF
TRBV3-1/TRBV3-2	TRBJ1-6	ASSQTGSYNSPLH
TRBV9	TRBJ1-2	ASSVGPGDSYGYT
TRBV20-1	TRBJ2-1	SASSGYNEQF
TRBV3-1/TRBV3-2	TRBJ2-2	ASSQVSGGGELF
TRBV10-3	TRBJ2-1	AIIAALSGYNEQF
TRBV9	TRBJ2-1	ASSVEDSTYNEQF
TRBV9	TRBJ2-1	ASSVFSRGGSNEQF
TRBV19	TRBJ2-6	ASLDRGHPSSGANVLT
TRBV27	TRBJ2-3	ASSSGQGGITDTQY
TRBV30	TRBJ2-5	AWRTQGAQETQY
TRBV13	TRBJ1-3	ASSSSTRDRVVGNTIY
TRBV5-1	TRBJ2-3	ASSEGLAGSTDTQY
TRBV7-3	TRBJ2-3	ASSQAGGSTDTQY
TRBV7-3	TRBJ2-6	ASSLPRAGANVLT
TRBV6-5	TRBJ1-1	ASSPEGVVTEAF
TRBV7-9	TRBJ2-1	ASSLRTGGVNEQF
TRBV9	TRBJ2-1	ASSVDPSPPLNEQF
TRBV10-3	TRBJ2-2	AISDSRQTRTGELF
TRBV19	TRBJ2-7	ASMPGQGAYEQY
TRBV12-3/TRBV12-4	TRBJ1-5	ASAGEFHQPQH
TRBV27	TRBJ1-1	ASSPWGEGGTEAF
TRBV7-2	TRBJ2-4	ASGRDRIQNIQY